This T cell receptor beta chain was documented in a study of CD8+ T cells in alopecia areata. About the research overall: Patients took tofacitinib for 6 to 18 months, followed by 6 drug-free months.

A word on this clone: Its target is not known.

Peripheral blood and lesional scalp punch biopsies were taken from alopecia areata patients. cDNA serving as the sequencing template came from extracted, reverse transcribed RNA. Sequencing used immunoSEQ multiplex PCR; TCRdb keeps in-frame clones, though not all of them. The table records fewer than 250,000 clones, approximately 61% of them present only once. This CDR3 region has 15 residues. Deletions cut 3 bases from V and 6 bases from J, with 17 bases between. Germline V lookup: CDR1 KGHSH, CDR2 LQKENI. Study outcomes and limitations: Higher clonality than in normal scalp was seen in lesional scalp, especially alopecia totalis/universalis.

V and J are TRBV18 and TRBJ1-2; TRBD1 might be the D (5 bases). This sequence originates from a human donor with alopecia areata. The sequences come from CD4+ T cells sorted from blood, collected at week 0. CDR3 nucleotide sequence: TGTGCCAGCTCACCCGGGGCCGTCGGGCAGCATGGCTACACCTTC. It is translated as CASSPGAVGQHGYTF.